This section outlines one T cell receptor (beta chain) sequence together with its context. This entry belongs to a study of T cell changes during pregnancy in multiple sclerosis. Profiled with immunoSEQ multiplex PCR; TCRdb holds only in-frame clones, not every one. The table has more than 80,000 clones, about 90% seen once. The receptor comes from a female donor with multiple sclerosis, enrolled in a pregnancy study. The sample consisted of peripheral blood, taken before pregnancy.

The CDR3 region has the DNA TGCGCCAGCAGAAGTGGAGGGGCAACGAACACTGAAGCTTTCTTT. Translation: CASRSGGATNTEAFF. The chain uses TRBV5-1 and TRBJ1-1; a weak D match, TRBD1 (5 bases). With 5 bases removed from V and 1 base from J, the gap between germline ends came to 15 bases. The CDR3 runs 15 residues. Germline CDR1 reads SGHRS; CDR2 reads YFSETQ.